A single sample gave rise to the 32 T cell receptor beta chains below, sequenced in a study of T cell responses to AZD1222 COVID-19 vaccine. Sequenced by immunoSEQ multiplex PCR; TCRdb stores in-frame clones only, minus some. Among around 140,000 clones, approximately 91% were seen once, and the ten largest hold 5.4%. Sequenced here: peripheral blood, sampled 28 days after the second dose of the MenACWY control vaccine. The receptors shown here come from an adult who received the MenACWY meningococcal vaccine as a control.

The rearrangement links TRBV18 to TRBJ1-4, with D perhaps matching TRBD1 (5 bases). V was cut by 2 bases and J by 8 bases, with 12 bases left in between. The CDR3 is 14 amino acids. Germline V lookup: CDR1 KGHSH, CDR2 LQKENI. The DNA for the CDR3 is TGTGCCAGCTCACCAAGAACGGGGCGAGAAAAACTGTTTTTT. It encodes CASSPRTGREKLFF.

V gene TRBV2 combines with J gene TRBJ2-7; D remains unclear. The CDR3 contains 13 residues. The germline V gene has CDR1 SNHLY and CDR2 FYNNEI. V lost 2 bases, J lost 6 bases, and 11 bases lay in between. Here the CDR3 reads CASSEWWAREQYF. The CDR3 nucleotides are TGTGCCAGCAGTGAATGGTGGGCTCGCGAGCAGTACTTC.

In nucleotides, the CDR3 is TGTGCCAGCAGACGAGCTAGCGGGGCCTACAATGAGCAGTTCTTC. Amino acids: CASRRASGAYNEQFF. The V gene is TRBV6-4, the J gene TRBJ2-1; 9 nucleotides align to TRBD2. There are 15 residues in the CDR3. Per germline, CDR1 MRHNA and CDR2 SNTAGT. The ends lost 6 bases at V and 2 bases at J; junction bases unmatched: 5.

CDR3 amino acids: CASSLWPNEKLFF. In DNA form, the CDR3 reads TGTGCCAGCAGCTTGTGGCCTAATGAAAAACTGTTTTTT. The chain combines TRBV5-6 with TRBJ1-4, with D unresolved. The V end lost 1 base, the J end lost 3 bases, and 4 bases lay between the germline ends. The CDR3 is 13 residues long. Germline CDR1 SGHDT, CDR2 YYEEEE.

CDR3 amino acids: CSAGREQPQHF. CDR3 nucleotides: TGCAGTGCGGGCAGGGAACAGCCCCAGCATTTT. V is TRBV20-1 and J is TRBJ1-5; D may be TRBD1 (5 bases). Germline CDR1 reads DFQATT; CDR2 reads SNEGSKA (reference sequence). The CDR3 runs 11 residues. V was clipped by 6 bases and J by 7 bases, with 10 bases between them.

The rearrangement links TRBV6-2 or TRBV6-3 to TRBJ1-6; perhaps TRBD1 as D (5 bases). Trimming stripped 5 bases from V and 5 bases from J, with 7 bases between. This CDR3 is built from 13 residues. Germline CDR1 and CDR2: MNHEY and SVGEGT. The DNA for the CDR3 is TGTGCCAGCAGTACGGACAATAATTCACCCCTCCACTTT. Encoded protein: CASSTDNNSPLHF.

This chain joins TRBV7-2 and TRBJ2-7, with no clear D. V lost 3 bases to trimming and J lost 3 bases, with 9 bases between them. From germline, CDR1 is SGHTA and CDR2 FQGNSA. The CDR3 spans 13 residues. This CDR3 reads CASSFHTNYEQYF. The DNA for the CDR3 is TGTGCCAGCAGCTTTCACACGAACTACGAGCAGTACTTC.

The chain has TRBV18 and TRBJ1-5, with D maybe TRBD1 (5 bases). Germline CDR1 and CDR2: KGHSH and LQKENI. CDR3 size: 16 residues. The V and J ends lost 0 bases and 0 bases respectively, with 9 bases between them. Written as DNA, the CDR3 is TGTGCCAGCTCACCACCCGGGACGGATAGCAATCAGCCCCAGCATTTT. Protein sequence: CASSPPGTDSNQPQHF.

The chain uses TRBV5-4 and TRBJ1-6; TRBD1 matches at 8 bases. V shed 0 bases and J 3 bases; nucleotides not matched to a gene: 11. Germline CDR1 is SGHNT and CDR2 is YYREEE (reference sequence). CDR3 length: 19 residues. DNA for the CDR3: TGTGCCAGCAGCTTGGTCGTCAGGGGGCCGGGAATCTATAATTCACCCCTCCACTTT. As protein: CASSLVVRGPGIYNSPLHF.

The CDR3 coding sequence is TGTGCCAGCTCACCCCTCCAGACGGTACAATCCTACGAGCAGTACTTC. Translation gives CASSPLQTVQSYEQYF. The V call is TRBV18, the J call TRBJ2-7; the D is unclear. The V gene's germline CDR1 is KGHSH and CDR2 LQKENI. The V and J ends lost 3 bases and 1 base respectively, with 16 bases between them. This CDR3 contains 16 residues.

The CDR3, as DNA: TGCGCCAGCAGCCAAGATTGGGGGAGTACTAATGAAAAACTGTTTTTT. Protein product: CASSQDWGSTNEKLFF. The chain links TRBV4-3 to TRBJ1-4; maybe TRBD1 (5 bases). Trimming pared 0 bases from V and 2 bases from J, leaving 10 bases between. The germline CDR1 and CDR2 sequences are LGHNA and YSLEER. This CDR3 has 16 amino acids.

This chain links TRBV20-1 with TRBJ1-1; no firm D call. The CDR3 is 11 residues long. CDR1 is DFQATT, CDR2 SNEGSKA, per germline (reference sequence). Trimming cost V 6 bases and J 1 base, with 6 bases left between them. CDR3 region: CSAERNTEAFF. CDR3 sequence (DNA): TGCAGTGCCGAGAGGAACACTGAAGCTTTCTTT.

This clone has only a few counts. The chain links TRBV2 to TRBJ1-4; D unresolved. The CDR3 is made up of 15 amino acids. The germline V and J ends were trimmed by 6 bases and 0 bases, with 11 bases remaining between them. Germline V lookup: CDR1 SNHLY, CDR2 FYNNEI. CDR3 coding DNA: TGTGCCAGCAGGGAGTCCCGGGCAACTAATGAAAAACTGTTTTTT. It yields the protein CASRESRATNEKLFF.

For this clone: This same CDR3 is encoded by further DNA sequences in the sample. The genes are TRBV5-4 and TRBJ1-2; no reliable D call. Per germline, CDR1 SGHNT and CDR2 YYREEE (reference sequence). This CDR3 spans 12 amino acids. Between the trimmed V and J ends, which lost 0 bases and 4 bases, there was a span of 4 bases. Here the CDR3 reads CASSLDSYGYTF. In nucleotides, the CDR3 is TGTGCCAGCAGCTTGGACAGCTATGGCTACACCTTC.

The rearrangement joins TRBV5-5 to TRBJ2-5; D unresolved. The CDR3 extends over 11 amino acids. Trimming took off 2 bases at V and 5 bases at J, with 4 bases between the two ends. Per germline, CDR1 SGHKS and CDR2 YYEKEE (reference sequence). The CDR3, as DNA: TGTGCCAGCAGCTTTTCGGAGACCCAGTACTTC. It translates to CASSFSETQYF.

J is TRBJ1-6 and V is TRBV7-8; D is undetermined. Germline CDR1 SGHVS, CDR2 FQNEAQ. V was shortened by 1 base and J by 5 bases, with 12 bases between the two germline ends. The CDR3 has 16 amino acids. The CDR3 coding sequence is TGTGCCAGCAGCTTAGATAAGGGAGGGAATAATTCACCCCTCCACTTT. Encoded protein: CASSLDKGGNNSPLHF.

CDR3 bases: TGCAGCGTTGGGGGGGGGAACACTGAAGCTTTCTTT. This sequence encodes CSVGGGNTEAFF. The V gene is TRBV29-1, the J gene TRBJ1-1; tentatively, D is TRBD1 (5 bases). In germline, CDR1 is SQVTM, CDR2 ANQGSEA. The CDR3 extends over 12 amino acids. V was clipped by 4 bases and J by 1 base, with 7 bases between them.

The chain joins TRBV19 to TRBJ1-5; 7 positions agree with TRBD1. V shed 10 bases and J 15 bases; nucleotides not matched to a gene: 12. Germline V gene data show CDR1 as LNHDA and CDR2 as SQIVND (reference sequence). The length of the CDR3 is 11 residues. CDR3 region: CATFRDRVLHF. In DNA, the CDR3 is TGTGCCACCTTCAGAGACAGGGTATTGCATTTT.

The gene calls are TRBV5-1 and TRBJ2-3; 7 nucleotides match TRBD2. The CDR3 spans 17 residues. Germline V gives CDR1 SGHRS, CDR2 YFSETQ. Trimming removed 3 bases from V and 0 bases from J; junction bases left unmatched: 10. DNA for the CDR3: TGCGCCAGCAGCTCGGGCGAAAGTAGCGGGAGCACAGATACGCAGTATTTT. This codes for CASSSGESSGSTDTQYF.

V and J are TRBV29-1 and TRBJ1-1, with 7 bases aligning to TRBD1. The germline V gene has CDR1 SQVTM and CDR2 ANQGSEA. This CDR3 has 13 residues. The ends lost 7 bases at V and 0 bases at J; junction bases unmatched: 5. CDR3 DNA sequence: TGCAGCGGCTCGGGACAGATGAACACTGAAGCTTTCTTT. It is translated as CSGSGQMNTEAFF.

The rearrangement links TRBV2 to TRBJ1-6, with D possibly being TRBD1 (6 bases). The germline V and J ends were trimmed by 4 bases and 6 bases, with 13 bases remaining between them. Germline V gene sequence: CDR1 SNHLY, CDR2 FYNNEI. The CDR3 spans 15 residues. The CDR3 here is CASSGGRGPNSPLHF. CDR3 DNA sequence: TGTGCCAGCAGTGGGGGGCGGGGGCCTAATTCACCCCTCCACTTT. The variable domain in full, completed from reference TRBV2 and TRBJ1-6, reads EPEVTQTPSHQVTQMGQEVILRCVPISNHLYFYWYRQILGQKVEFLVSFYNNEISEKSEIFDDQFSVERPDGSNFTLKIRSTKLEDSAMYFCASSGGRGPNSPLHFGNGTRLTVT.

The chain carries TRBV24-1 and TRBJ2-5; the match to TRBD1 covers 9 bases. In germline, CDR1 is KGHDR, CDR2 SFDVKD. This CDR3 contains 15 residues. V shed 6 bases, J shed 1 base, and the junction held 5 bases outside the gene matches. As DNA, the CDR3 is TGTGCCACCAGTTCTCAGGGACAGGGCCAAGAGACCCAGTACTTC. Its translation: CATSSQGQGQETQYF.

This chain's CDR3 is CASSSAGLAGNEQFF. CDR3 nucleotide sequence: TGTGCCAGCAGCTCTGCGGGACTAGCGGGCAATGAGCAGTTCTTC. V usage is TRBV7-3 and J usage is TRBJ2-1, with TRBD2 identical over 12 bases. Trimming removed 4 bases from V and 6 bases from J; junction bases left unmatched: 4. This CDR3 region has 15 residues. Germline CDR1 SGHTA, CDR2 FQGTGA.

The chain is built from TRBV7-9 and TRBJ1-3; a weak D match, TRBD1 (6 bases). The germline V gene has CDR1 SEHNR and CDR2 FQNEAQ (reference sequence). The CDR3 has 18 amino acids. Trimming shortened V by 1 base and J by 0 bases, and 16 bases separated the two germline ends. The CDR3 DNA follows: TGTGCCAGCAGCTTAGGCGGGACATCGGAACACTCTGGAAACACCATATATTTT. This gives the protein CASSLGGTSEHSGNTIYF. The entire variable domain, with the rest obtained from reference TRBV7-9 and TRBJ1-3, is as follows: DTGVSQNPRHKITKRGQNVTFRCDPISEHNRLYWYRQTLGQGPEFLTYFQNEAQLEKSRLLSDRFSAERPKGSFSTLEIQRTEQGDSAMYLCASSLGGTSEHSGNTIYFGEGSWLTVV.

The chain couples TRBV5-1 to TRBJ2-1; 7 bases line up with TRBD1. Germline V gives CDR1 SGHRS, CDR2 YFSETQ. Unmatched junction bases numbered 5, after V lost 1 base and J lost 4 bases. This CDR3 is built from 15 residues. The chain's CDR3 is CASSLPQGIYNEQFF. CDR3 in DNA: TGCGCCAGCAGCTTGCCACAGGGGATTTACAATGAGCAGTTCTTC.

CDR3 protein: CASSQEGQTHYGYTF. In nucleotides, the CDR3 is TGTGCCAGCAGCCAAGAAGGACAGACCCACTATGGCTACACCTTC. This rearrangement joins TRBV4-2 to TRBJ1-2; perhaps TRBD1 as D (6 bases). The germline V gene has CDR1 LGHNA and CDR2 YNFKEQ. The length of the CDR3 is 15 residues. V dropped 0 bases and J dropped 3 bases, with 11 bases sitting between them.

CDR3 in amino acids: CASSILGTEAFF. The CDR3 bases are TGTGCCAGCAGCATCTTAGGAACTGAAGCTTTCTTT. The V gene is TRBV7-2, the J gene TRBJ1-1, with D unclear. This CDR3 spans 12 amino acids. Trimming took off 5 bases at V and 5 bases at J, with 9 bases between the two ends. Per the germline V gene, CDR1 is SGHTA and CDR2 is FQGNSA. Full variable domain (missing parts from reference TRBV7-2 and TRBJ1-1): GAGVSQSPSNKVTEKGKDVELRCDPISGHTALYWYRQSLGQGLEFLIYFQGNSAPDKSGLPSDRFSAERTGGSVSTLTIQRTQQEDSAVYLCASSILGTEAFFGQGTRLTVV.

This chain connects TRBV30 to TRBJ1-5, with D uncertain. V shed 5 bases and J shed 2 bases, with 10 bases lying between them. Germline values: CDR1 GTSNPN, CDR2 SVGIG (reference sequence). This CDR3 has 13 residues. The CDR3 coding sequence is TGTGCCTGGGGGATGTCGGGCAATCAGCCCCAGCATTTT. It yields the protein CAWGMSGNQPQHF.

V and J are TRBV11-2 and TRBJ2-3; 10 bases line up with TRBD2. The germline CDR1 and CDR2 sequences are SGHAT and FQNNGV. V was clipped by 1 base and J by 0 bases; unmatched bases: 10. The CDR3 runs to 19 residues. The CDR3 DNA reads TGTGCCAGCAGCTTAGTGGGTAGCGGGGGGTACTCTAGCACAGATACGCAGTATTTT. It translates to CASSLVGSGGYSSTDTQYF.

The CDR3 spells CASSRGGGVRTEAFF. The CDR3 region has the DNA TGTGCCAGCAGTCGAGGGGGCGGGGTGAGGACTGAAGCTTTCTTT. The J gene is TRBJ1-1, the V gene TRBV5-6; the match to TRBD1 covers 7 bases. The CDR3 loop spans 15 amino acids. V trimming: 5 bases; J trimming: 5 bases; junction bases outside the gene matches: 12. In germline, CDR1 is SGHDT, CDR2 YYEEEE.

The chain is built from TRBV15 and TRBJ2-7; D gene uncertain. Germline loops: CDR1 LNHNV, CDR2 YYDKDF (reference sequence). With 0 bases removed from V and 8 bases from J, the gap between germline ends came to 8 bases. The CDR3 covers 12 residues. As DNA, the CDR3 is TGTGCCACCAGCAGAGAGCGGCTTAAGCAGTACTTC. Translating it yields CATSRERLKQYF.

V and J are TRBV28 and TRBJ1-2; 7 bases are shared with TRBD1. This CDR3 is built from 15 residues. Germline V gene data show CDR1 as MDHEN and CDR2 as SYDVKM. V shed 8 bases, J shed 3 bases, and the junction held 12 bases outside the gene matches. The CDR3 sequence: CASCAGQIRDYGYTF. For the CDR3, the DNA is TGTGCCAGCTGTGCGGGACAGATAAGGGACTATGGCTACACCTTC.